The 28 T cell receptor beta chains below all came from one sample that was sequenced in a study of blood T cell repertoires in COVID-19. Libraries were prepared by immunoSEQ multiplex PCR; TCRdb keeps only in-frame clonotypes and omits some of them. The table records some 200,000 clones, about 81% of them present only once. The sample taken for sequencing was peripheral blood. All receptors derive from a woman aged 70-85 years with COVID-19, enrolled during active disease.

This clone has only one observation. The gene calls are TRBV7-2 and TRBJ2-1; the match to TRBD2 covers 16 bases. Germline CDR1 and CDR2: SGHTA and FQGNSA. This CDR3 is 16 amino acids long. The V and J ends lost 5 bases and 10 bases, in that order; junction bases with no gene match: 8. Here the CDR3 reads CASSGTSGRAKGEQFF. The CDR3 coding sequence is TGTGCCAGCAGCGGGACTAGCGGGAGGGCAAAGGGGGAGCAGTTCTTC. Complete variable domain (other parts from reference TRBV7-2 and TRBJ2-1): GAGVSQSPSNKVTEKGKDVELRCDPISGHTALYWYRQSLGQGLEFLIYFQGNSAPDKSGLPSDRFSAERTGGSVSTLTIQRTQQEDSAVYLCASSGTSGRAKGEQFFGPGTRLTVL.

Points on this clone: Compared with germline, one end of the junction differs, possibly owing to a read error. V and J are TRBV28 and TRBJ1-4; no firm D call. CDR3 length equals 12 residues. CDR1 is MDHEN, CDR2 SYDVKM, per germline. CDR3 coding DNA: TGTGCCAGCAGTTTACTGGAGGAAAGACTGTTTTTT. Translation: CASSLLEERLFF.

The CDR3 sequence is CASRRSGGKTRTYEQYF. The CDR3 DNA reads as TGTGCCAGCAGACGTAGTGGCGGGAAGACTAGAACCTACGAGCAGTACTTC. The chain has TRBV11-2 and TRBJ2-7; weak D call: TRBD2 (6 bases). The length of the CDR3 is 17 residues. Germline V CDR1 and CDR2: SGHAT, FQNNGV. V lost 6 bases and J 2 bases, leaving 23 bases between the germline ends.

The CDR3 loop is CASSSSQETQYF. The CDR3 coding sequence is TGTGCCAGCAGCTCCTCCCAAGAGACCCAGTACTTC. The genes are TRBV7-2 and TRBJ2-5; D gene uncertain. The V gene's germline CDR1 is SGHTA and CDR2 FQGNSA. The CDR3 runs 12 residues. Trimming cost V 4 bases and J 1 base, with 4 bases left between them.

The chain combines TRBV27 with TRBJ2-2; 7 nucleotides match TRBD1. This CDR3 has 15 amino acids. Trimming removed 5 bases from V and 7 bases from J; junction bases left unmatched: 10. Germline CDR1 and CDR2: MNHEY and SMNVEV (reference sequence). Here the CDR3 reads CASSPGQVSIGELFF. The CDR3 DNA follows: TGTGCCAGCAGTCCCGGACAGGTATCCATCGGGGAGCTGTTTTTT.

Here the CDR3 reads CASSVTRGPSGNTIYF. CDR3 DNA sequence: TGTGCCAGCAGTGTCACCAGGGGCCCCTCTGGAAACACCATATATTTT. The rearrangement joins TRBV6-1 to TRBJ1-3; the D gene is possibly TRBD1 (6 bases). V was clipped by 4 bases and J by 0 bases, with 13 bases between them. Germline V gene lookup returns CDR1 MNHNS and CDR2 SASEGT. This CDR3 has 16 residues.

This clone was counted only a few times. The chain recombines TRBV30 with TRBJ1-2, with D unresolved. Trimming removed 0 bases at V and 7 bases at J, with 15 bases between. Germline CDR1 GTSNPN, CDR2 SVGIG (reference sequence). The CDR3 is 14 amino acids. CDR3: CAWSVSINSPGYTF. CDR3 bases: TGTGCCTGGAGTGTCTCGATAAACAGTCCTGGCTACACCTTC.

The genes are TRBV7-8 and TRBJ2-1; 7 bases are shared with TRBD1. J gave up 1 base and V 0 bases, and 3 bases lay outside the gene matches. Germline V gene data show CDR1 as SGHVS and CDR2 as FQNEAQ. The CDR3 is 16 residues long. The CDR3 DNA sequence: TGTGCCAGCAGCTTAGCAACAGGGGTATCCTACAATGAGCAGTTCTTC. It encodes CASSLATGVSYNEQFF.

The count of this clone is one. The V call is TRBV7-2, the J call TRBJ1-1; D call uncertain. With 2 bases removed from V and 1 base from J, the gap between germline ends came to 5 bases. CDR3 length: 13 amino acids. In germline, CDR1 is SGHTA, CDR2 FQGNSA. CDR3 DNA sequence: TGTGCCAGCAGCTTACAGAAGAACACTGAAGCTTTCTTT. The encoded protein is CASSLQKNTEAFF.

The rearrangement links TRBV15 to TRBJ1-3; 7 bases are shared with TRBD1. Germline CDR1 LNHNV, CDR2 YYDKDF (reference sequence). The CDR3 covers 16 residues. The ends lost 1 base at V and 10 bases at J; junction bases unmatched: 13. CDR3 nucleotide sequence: TGTGCCACCAGCAGAGGGACAGGTCAGAGACGGGGGACCATATATTTT. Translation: CATSRGTGQRRGTIYF.

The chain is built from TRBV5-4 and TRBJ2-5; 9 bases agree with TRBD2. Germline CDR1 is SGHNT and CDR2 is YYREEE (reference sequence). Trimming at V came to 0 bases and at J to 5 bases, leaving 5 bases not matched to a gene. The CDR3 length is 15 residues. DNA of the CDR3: TGTGCCAGCAGCTTGGCGTCTAGCGGGATTGAGACCCAGTACTTC. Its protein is CASSLASSGIETQYF.

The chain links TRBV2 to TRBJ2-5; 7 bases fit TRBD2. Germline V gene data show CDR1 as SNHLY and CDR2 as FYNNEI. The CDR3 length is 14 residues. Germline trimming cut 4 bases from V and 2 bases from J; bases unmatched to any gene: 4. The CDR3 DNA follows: TGTGCCAGCAGTGTCCGGGAGGCTCAAGAGACCCAGTACTTC. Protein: CASSVREAQETQYF.

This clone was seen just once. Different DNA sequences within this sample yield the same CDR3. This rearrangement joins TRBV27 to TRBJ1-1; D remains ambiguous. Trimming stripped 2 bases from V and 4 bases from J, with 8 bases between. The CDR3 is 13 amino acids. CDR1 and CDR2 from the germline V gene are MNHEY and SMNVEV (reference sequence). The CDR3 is CASSLRGGTEAFF. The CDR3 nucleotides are TGTGCCAGCAGTTTACGGGGTGGCACTGAAGCTTTCTTT.

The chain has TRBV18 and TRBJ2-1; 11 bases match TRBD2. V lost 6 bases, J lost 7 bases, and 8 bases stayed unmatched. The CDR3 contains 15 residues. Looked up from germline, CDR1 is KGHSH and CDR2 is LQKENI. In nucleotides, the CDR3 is TGTGCCAGCTCCCCTGGGACTAGCGGCGAGAATGAGCAGTTCTTC. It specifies CASSPGTSGENEQFF. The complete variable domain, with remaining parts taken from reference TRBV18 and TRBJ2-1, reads NAGVMQNPRHLVRRRGQEARLRCSPMKGHSHVYWYRQLPEEGLKFMVYLQKENIIDESGMPKERFSAEFPKEGPSILRIQQVVRGDSAAYFCASSPGTSGENEQFFGPGTRLTVL.

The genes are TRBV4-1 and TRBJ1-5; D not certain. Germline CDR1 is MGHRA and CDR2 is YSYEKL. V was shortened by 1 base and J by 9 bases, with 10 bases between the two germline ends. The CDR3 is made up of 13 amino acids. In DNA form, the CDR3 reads TGCGCCAGCAGCCAAGGAGAGGTTCGGCCCCAGCATTTT. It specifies CASSQGEVRPQHF.

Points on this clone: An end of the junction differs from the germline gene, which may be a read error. Written as DNA, the CDR3 is TGTGCCAGCCGTTTGGGAGGTTCACCCCTCCACTTT. Translated: CASRLGGSPLHF. The rearrangement links TRBV12-3 or TRBV12-4 to TRBJ1-6; D remains ambiguous. This CDR3 has 12 amino acids.

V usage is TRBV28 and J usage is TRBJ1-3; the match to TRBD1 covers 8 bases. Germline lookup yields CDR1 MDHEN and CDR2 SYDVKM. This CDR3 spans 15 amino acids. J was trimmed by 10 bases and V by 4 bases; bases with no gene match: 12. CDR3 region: CASSYGDRNRRTIYF. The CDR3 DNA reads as TGTGCCAGCAGTTACGGGGACAGGAACAGGAGGACCATATATTTT. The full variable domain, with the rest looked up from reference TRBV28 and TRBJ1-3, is DVKVTQSSRYLVKRTGEKVFLECVQDMDHENMFWYRQDPGLGLRLIYFSYDVKMKEKGDIPEGYSVSREKKERFSLILESASTNQTSMYLCASSYGDRNRRTIYFGEGSWLTVV.

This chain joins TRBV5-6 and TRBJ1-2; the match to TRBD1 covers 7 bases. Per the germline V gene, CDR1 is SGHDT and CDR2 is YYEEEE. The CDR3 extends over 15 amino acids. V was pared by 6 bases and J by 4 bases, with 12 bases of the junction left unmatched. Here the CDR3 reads CASTGDRAEGYGYTF. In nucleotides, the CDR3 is TGTGCCAGCACGGGTGACAGGGCGGAAGGCTATGGCTACACCTTC.

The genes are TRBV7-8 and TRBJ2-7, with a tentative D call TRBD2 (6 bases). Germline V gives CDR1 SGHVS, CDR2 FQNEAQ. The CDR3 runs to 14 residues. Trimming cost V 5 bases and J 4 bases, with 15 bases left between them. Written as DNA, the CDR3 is TGTGCCAGCAGCGCGAGGGACTTCGGGTACGAGCAGTACTTC. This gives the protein CASSARDFGYEQYF.

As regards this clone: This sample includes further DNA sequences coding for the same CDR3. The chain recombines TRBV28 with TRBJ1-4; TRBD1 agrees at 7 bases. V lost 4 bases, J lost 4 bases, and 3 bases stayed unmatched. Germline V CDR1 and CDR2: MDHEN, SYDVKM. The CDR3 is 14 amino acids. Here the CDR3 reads CASSSGQRNEKLFF. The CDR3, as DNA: TGTGCCAGCAGTTCGGGACAGCGTAATGAAAAACTGTTTTTT. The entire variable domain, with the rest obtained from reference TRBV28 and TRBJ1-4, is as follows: DVKVTQSSRYLVKRTGEKVFLECVQDMDHENMFWYRQDPGLGLRLIYFSYDVKMKEKGDIPEGYSVSREKKERFSLILESASTNQTSMYLCASSSGQRNEKLFFGSGTQLSVL.

The chain's CDR3 is CASSWQEADTQYF. DNA for the CDR3: TGCGCCAGCAGCTGGCAAGAAGCAGATACGCAGTATTTT. The rearrangement joins TRBV5-1 to TRBJ2-3, with unresolved D. Germline loops: CDR1 SGHRS, CDR2 YFSETQ. Trimming stripped 3 bases from V and 4 bases from J, with 9 bases between. The CDR3 sequence is 13 residues long. Drawing the rest from reference TRBV5-1 and TRBJ2-3, the complete variable domain is KAGVTQTPRYLIKTRGQQVTLSCSPISGHRSVSWYQQTPGQGLQFLFEYFSETQRNKGNFPGRFSGRQFSNSRSEMNVSTLELGDSALYLCASSWQEADTQYFGPGTRLTVL.

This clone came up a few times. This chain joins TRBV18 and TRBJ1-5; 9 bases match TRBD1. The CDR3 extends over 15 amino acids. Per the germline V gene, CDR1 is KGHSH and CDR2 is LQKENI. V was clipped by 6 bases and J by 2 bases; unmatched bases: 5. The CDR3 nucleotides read TGTGCCAGCTCGCCCACAGGGGGCGGCAATCAGCCCCAGCATTTT. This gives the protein CASSPTGGGNQPQHF.

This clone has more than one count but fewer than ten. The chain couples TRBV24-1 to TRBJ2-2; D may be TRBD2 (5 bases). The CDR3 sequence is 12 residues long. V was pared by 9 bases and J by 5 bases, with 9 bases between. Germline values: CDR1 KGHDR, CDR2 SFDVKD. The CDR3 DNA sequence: TGTGCCACCGGCGAGGGTACCGGGGAGCTGTTTTTT. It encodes CATGEGTGELFF.

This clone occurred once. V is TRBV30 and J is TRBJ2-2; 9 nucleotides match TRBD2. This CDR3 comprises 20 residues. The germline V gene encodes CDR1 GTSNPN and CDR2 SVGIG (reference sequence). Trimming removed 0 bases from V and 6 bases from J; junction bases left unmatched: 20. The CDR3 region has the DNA TGTGCCTGGAGTGTACACCCCAGCGGGAGGACCGTAACATCGGCCGGGGAGCTGTTTTTT. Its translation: CAWSVHPSGRTVTSAGELFF. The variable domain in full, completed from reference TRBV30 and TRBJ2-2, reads SQTIHQWPATLVQPVGSPLSLECTVEGTSNPNLYWYRQAAGRGLQLLFYSVGIGQISSEVPQNLSASRPQDRQFILSSKKLLLSDSGFYLCAWSVHPSGRTVTSAGELFFGEGSRLTVL.

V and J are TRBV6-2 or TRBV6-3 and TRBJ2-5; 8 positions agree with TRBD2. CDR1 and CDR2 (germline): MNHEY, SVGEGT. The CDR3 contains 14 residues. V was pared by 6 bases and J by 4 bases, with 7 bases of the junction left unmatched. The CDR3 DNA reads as TGTGCCAGCAGCTCGGGGGGGGCCGGAGAGACCCAGTACTTC. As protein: CASSSGGAGETQYF.

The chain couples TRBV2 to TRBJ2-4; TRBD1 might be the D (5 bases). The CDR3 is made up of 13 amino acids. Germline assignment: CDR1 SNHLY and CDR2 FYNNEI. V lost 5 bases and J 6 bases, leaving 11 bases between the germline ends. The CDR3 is CASSILGLNIQYF. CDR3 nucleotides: TGTGCCAGCAGTATCTTGGGGCTAAACATTCAGTACTTC.

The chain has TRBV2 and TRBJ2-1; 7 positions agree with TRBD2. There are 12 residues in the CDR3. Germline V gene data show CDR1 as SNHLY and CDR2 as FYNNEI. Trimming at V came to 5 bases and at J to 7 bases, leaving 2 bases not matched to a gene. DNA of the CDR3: TGTGCCAGCAGTTTTAGCGGGAATGAGCAGTTCTTC. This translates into CASSFSGNEQFF.

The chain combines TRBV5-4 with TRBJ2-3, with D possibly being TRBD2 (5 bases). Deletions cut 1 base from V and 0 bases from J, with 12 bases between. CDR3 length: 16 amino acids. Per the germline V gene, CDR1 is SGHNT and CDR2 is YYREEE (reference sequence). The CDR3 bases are TGTGCCAGCAGCTTGCGCGGGCAGATTAGCACAGATACGCAGTATTTT. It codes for CASSLRGQISTDTQYF.